The 30 T cell receptor beta chains listed next were all sequenced from one sample in a study of T cell repertoires in cytomegalovirus infection. MiXCR, run by TCRdb on the reads, gives a single entry per CDR3 protein. The repertoire holds 180,000 or so distinct CDR3 sequences, with roughly 17% as singletons. Sequencing was done on a sample of CD8+ T cells from PBMCs. The receptors come from a human donor in good health (CMV status not recorded). Some clones in this sample may be carry-over from other donors' samples.

This clonotype was detected only a few times. This rearrangement joins TRBV6-6 to TRBJ2-3; 10 bases align to TRBD2. V lost 6 bases, J lost 0 bases, and 12 bases stayed unmatched. Looked up from germline, CDR1 is MNHNY and CDR2 is SVGAGI (reference sequence). The CDR3 is made up of 18 amino acids. As DNA, the CDR3 is TGTGCCAGCAGCTATAGCGGGGGGAGAACCATTAGCACAGATACGCAGTATTTT. Translating it yields CASSYSGGRTISTDTQYF.

This chain links TRBV7-2 with TRBJ1-4; TRBD1 matches at 9 bases. The CDR3 has 17 residues. Germline values: CDR1 SGHTA, CDR2 FQGNSA. With V trimmed by 5 bases and J by 4 bases, 11 bases remained unmatched. Here the CDR3 reads CASSEGGTGWFNEKLFF. The DNA for the CDR3 is TGTGCCAGCAGCGAGGGGGGGACAGGGTGGTTTAATGAAAAACTGTTTTTT.

The table lists this clonotype with a few counts. The chain links TRBV28 to TRBJ2-5, with unresolved D. Germline CDR1 MDHEN, CDR2 SYDVKM. The CDR3 contains 14 residues. The V end was cut by 2 bases, the J end by 2 bases, with 9 bases between. CDR3 DNA: TGTGCCAGCAGTTTACAGCTTGAGCAAGAGACCCAGTACTTC. Translating it yields CASSLQLEQETQYF.

The V call is TRBV12-3 or TRBV12-4, the J call TRBJ2-7, with D uncertain. This CDR3 is built from 12 residues. The V and J ends lost 5 bases and 6 bases respectively, with 11 bases between them. The CDR3 DNA is TGTGCCAGCAGTGTGTATACGTTCGAGCAGTACTTC. Translation: CASSVYTFEQYF.

This sequence joins TRBV10-3 and TRBJ2-5, with D perhaps being TRBD1 or TRBD2 (5 bases each). Trimming shortened V by 2 bases and J by 0 bases, and 13 bases separated the two germline ends. The CDR3 consists of 16 residues. The V gene's germline CDR1 is ENHRY and CDR2 SYGVKD. CDR3 nucleotides: TGTGCCATCAGTGAGGGCTGGGACGGATACCAAGAGACCCAGTACTTC. Its protein product is CAISEGWDGYQETQYF.

This clonotype was seen just once. V gene TRBV7-9 combines with J gene TRBJ2-7; TRBD1 matches 8 bases. The CDR3 has 15 residues. CDR1 is SEHNR, CDR2 FQNEAQ, per germline (reference sequence). With 4 bases clipped from V and 5 bases from J, the junction kept 10 bases outside the gene matches. As DNA, the CDR3 is TGTGCCAGCAGCTCACAAGGACAGGGCGGCCACGAGCAGTACTTC. Amino acid sequence: CASSSQGQGGHEQYF.

This clonotype was counted a few times. The chain joins TRBV20-1 to TRBJ2-4; D unclear. CDR1 and CDR2 (germline): DFQATT, SNEGSKA (reference sequence). Between the trimmed V and J ends, which lost 1 base and 0 bases, there was a span of 10 bases. The CDR3 is made up of 15 amino acids. CDR3 DNA: TGCAGTGCTAGAGTCTCATTCGTAGCCAAAAACATTCAGTACTTC. Translated: CSARVSFVAKNIQYF.

There are a few counts of this clonotype. The V gene is TRBV29-1, the J gene TRBJ2-7; D is tentatively TRBD1 or TRBD2 (5 bases each). The CDR3 sequence is 17 residues long. V dropped 0 bases and J dropped 4 bases, with 22 bases sitting between them. The germline V gene has CDR1 SQVTM and CDR2 ANQGSEA. The DNA of the CDR3 is TGCAGCGTTGAAGATCGGGAACGTGGGACGGTTGGATACGAGCAGTACTTC. It translates to CSVEDRERGTVGYEQYF.

The V and J genes are TRBV15 and TRBJ1-2, with 8 positions matching TRBD1. Looked up from germline, CDR1 is LNHNV and CDR2 is YYDKDF (reference sequence). V lost 3 bases to trimming and J lost 4 bases; unmatched junction nucleotides: 7. This CDR3 is 15 amino acids long. CDR3 bases: TGTGCCACCAGCAGGGACCCGGGACAGGTCTATGGCTACACCTTC. It is translated as CATSRDPGQVYGYTF. The variable domain in full, completed from reference TRBV15 and TRBJ1-2, reads DAMVIQNPRYQVTQFGKPVTLSCSQTLNHNVMYWYQQKSSQAPKLLFHYYDKDFNNEADTPDNFQSRRPNTSFCFLDIRSPGLGDTAMYLCATSRDPGQVYGYTFGSGTRLTVV.

In this sample, this clonotype turned up a few times. The genes are TRBV5-1 and TRBJ1-3; no clear D gene. Trimming stripped 2 bases from V and 0 bases from J, with 6 bases between. This CDR3 has 14 residues. Germline lookup yields CDR1 SGHRS and CDR2 YFSETQ. The CDR3 DNA reads TGCGCCAGCAGCTTAGGCAACTCTGGAAACACCATATATTTT. Translation: CASSLGNSGNTIYF. Using reference TRBV5-1 and TRBJ1-3 for the parts outside the CDR3, the full variable domain is KAGVTQTPRYLIKTRGQQVTLSCSPISGHRSVSWYQQTPGQGLQFLFEYFSETQRNKGNFPGRFSGRQFSNSRSEMNVSTLELGDSALYLCASSLGNSGNTIYFGEGSWLTVV.

This clonotype occurred a few times. The V and J genes are TRBV6-2 or TRBV6-3 and TRBJ1-3; 9 bases fit TRBD1. Germline loops: CDR1 MNHEY, CDR2 SVGEGT. The CDR3 sequence is 17 residues long. The V segment lost 5 bases and the J segment 0 bases; nucleotides outside the gene matches: 8. CDR3 nucleotides: TGTGCCAGCAGTCCGCTCGGGACAGGGAGCTCTGGAAACACCATATATTTT. It yields the protein CASSPLGTGSSGNTIYF.

This clonotype was counted ten times or more. The J gene is TRBJ2-1, the V gene TRBV7-2, with 8 bases identical to TRBD2. Unmatched junction bases numbered 2, after V lost 3 bases and J lost 7 bases. This CDR3 spans 13 amino acids. CDR1 is SGHTA, CDR2 FQGNSA, per germline. This chain's CDR3 is CASSLGLVNEQFF. The CDR3 DNA reads as TGTGCCAGCAGCTTGGGACTAGTTAATGAGCAGTTCTTC.

This clonotype was found a few times. The chain employs TRBV7-9 and TRBJ2-7; possible D gene TRBD2, 5 bases. Trimming stripped 5 bases from V and 3 bases from J, with 11 bases between. CDR1 is SEHNR, CDR2 FQNEAQ, per germline (reference sequence). The CDR3 is 13 amino acids. DNA for the CDR3: TGTGCCAGCAGCCCGGACGGGGTCTACGAGCAGTACTTC. It translates to CASSPDGVYEQYF.

This clonotype was observed at least ten times. The chain links TRBV12-3 or TRBV12-4 to TRBJ2-6, with 10 bases matching TRBD1. The CDR3 is 21 residues long. Losses at the gene ends were 4 bases for V and 0 bases for J; bases not matched to a gene: 15. CDR3 residues: CASSSLGGEDRGDSGANVLTF. CDR3 DNA sequence: TGTGCCAGCAGTTCACTAGGAGGAGAGGACAGGGGGGACTCTGGGGCCAACGTCCTGACTTTC.

The chain carries TRBV12-3 or TRBV12-4 and TRBJ2-3; no firm D call. V was trimmed by 6 bases and J by 4 bases, leaving 11 bases between them. There are 13 residues in the CDR3. The CDR3 here is CASSSGSSDTQYF. CDR3 coding DNA: TGTGCCAGCAGCTCCGGGTCGTCAGATACGCAGTATTTT.

This clonotype has a handful of counts. J is TRBJ2-3 and V is TRBV11-2; 7 bases match TRBD1. There are 16 residues in the CDR3. V gave up 5 bases and J gave up 3 bases; unmatched junction bases: 11. Germline lookup yields CDR1 SGHAT and CDR2 FQNNGV. CDR3 DNA sequence: TGTGCCAGCAGCCATCCACAGGGGACGTGGACAGATACGCAGTATTTT. Translation: CASSHPQGTWTDTQYF.

This chain uses TRBV27 with TRBJ1-5; D remains ambiguous. Germline V lookup: CDR1 MNHEY, CDR2 SMNVEV (reference sequence). Trimming shortened V by 8 bases and J by 8 bases, and 7 bases separated the two germline ends. This CDR3 has 10 amino acids. CDR3 DNA: TGTGCCAGCGGACGGGAGCCCCAGCATTTT. It specifies CASGREPQHF.

V usage is TRBV7-8 and J usage is TRBJ2-7; D unresolved. With 2 bases removed from V and 7 bases from J, the gap between germline ends came to 18 bases. Germline V CDR1 and CDR2: SGHVS, FQNEAQ. There are 15 residues in the CDR3. The CDR3, as DNA: TGTGCCAGCAGCTTATACCGTCGAGTCGCTGGGGAGCAGTACTTC. It encodes CASSLYRRVAGEQYF.

The sample holds many counts of this clonotype. This sequence joins TRBV11-1 and TRBJ2-7; D possibly uses TRBD1 or TRBD2 (5 bases each). Trimming took off 6 bases at V and 4 bases at J, with 28 bases between the two ends. The length of the CDR3 is 18 residues. Per germline, CDR1 SGHAT and CDR2 FQDESV (reference sequence). For the CDR3, the DNA is TGTGCCAGCAGACCAGAAGGATTTACTAGTCGGGGACCTTACGAGCAGTACTTC. The encoded protein is CASRPEGFTSRGPYEQYF.

This clonotype was detected only a few times. The chain combines TRBV6-6 with TRBJ1-2; 7 bases line up with TRBD1. Germline CDR1 reads MNHNY; CDR2 reads SVGAGI (reference sequence). The CDR3 has 15 amino acids. V trimming: 2 bases; J trimming: 2 bases; junction bases outside the gene matches: 5. CDR3 DNA sequence: TGTGCCAGCAGTTACCCGGGACAGACCAACTATGGCTACACCTTC. Translated, it gives CASSYPGQTNYGYTF.

The chain has TRBV6-2 or TRBV6-3 and TRBJ2-2; perhaps TRBD2 as D (6 bases). Germline V gene data show CDR1 as MNHEY and CDR2 as SVGEGT. With 4 bases removed from V and 0 bases from J, the gap between germline ends came to 9 bases. The CDR3 is 15 residues long. CDR3 protein: CASSWGDANTGELFF. The CDR3 DNA follows: TGTGCCAGCAGTTGGGGGGATGCGAACACCGGGGAGCTGTTTTTT.

The chain combines TRBV7-3 with TRBJ1-2; D ambiguous. V was trimmed by 5 bases and J by 3 bases, leaving 16 bases between them. The germline V gene encodes CDR1 SGHTA and CDR2 FQGTGA. There are 15 residues in the CDR3. The CDR3 bases are TGTGCCAGCAGCCCCACCGCGGAAATGGACTATGGCTACACCTTC. Its protein product is CASSPTAEMDYGYTF.

This clonotype was observed a handful of times. This chain connects TRBV6-2 or TRBV6-3 to TRBJ2-4; a weak D match, TRBD1 (6 bases). The germline gives CDR1 MNHEY, CDR2 SVGEGT. V was trimmed by 5 bases and J by 6 bases, leaving 17 bases between them. CDR3 length equals 15 residues. The CDR3 coding sequence is TGTGCCAGCAGTCTCCGAGTCAGGGGAGTAAACATTCAGTACTTC. It yields the protein CASSLRVRGVNIQYF.

This clonotype was observed a few times. The chain couples TRBV6-2 or TRBV6-3 to TRBJ2-2; the D is unclear. This CDR3 has 14 residues. Germline CDR1 MNHEY, CDR2 SVGEGT. V dropped 5 bases and J dropped 3 bases, with 10 bases sitting between them. The CDR3 bases are TGTGCCAGCAGTACCGGGTCCTACACCGGGGAGCTGTTTTTT. It is translated as CASSTGSYTGELFF.

The chain is built from TRBV20-1 and TRBJ2-2; no definite D call. The V end was cut by 4 bases, the J end by 7 bases, with 7 bases between. The CDR3 has 11 amino acids. Germline V gene sequence: CDR1 DFQATT, CDR2 SNEGSKA (reference sequence). This chain's CDR3 is CSAKGNGELFF. As DNA, the CDR3 is TGCAGTGCTAAAGGGAACGGGGAGCTGTTTTTT.

The chain's CDR3 is CASSFGDWAGELFF. The CDR3 DNA is TGTGCCAGCAGCTTCGGAGATTGGGCCGGGGAGCTGTTTTTT. The chain is built from TRBV7-9 and TRBJ2-2; D unclear. The germline gives CDR1 SEHNR, CDR2 FQNEAQ (reference sequence). The CDR3 has 14 amino acids. The V gene lost 3 bases and the J gene lost 6 bases, with 11 bases spanning the gap.

In its sample, this clonotype was seen a few times. V usage is TRBV6-5 and J usage is TRBJ1-4; unclear D gene. The CDR3 covers 14 residues. The V gene's germline CDR1 is MNHEY and CDR2 SVGAGI. Trimming took 5 bases from V and 3 from J, leaving 10 bases between them. The CDR3 nucleotides read TGTGCCAGCAGTCCGGACGGACCTAATGAAAAACTGTTTTTT. Amino acids: CASSPDGPNEKLFF.

This clonotype was picked up a small number of times. The chain combines TRBV7-9 with TRBJ1-2, with 7 bases matching TRBD1. V gave up 5 bases and J gave up 5 bases; unmatched junction bases: 11. The CDR3 sequence is 15 residues long. Germline CDR1 is SEHNR and CDR2 is FQNEAQ (reference sequence). In nucleotides, the CDR3 is TGTGCCAGCAGCCTGCTCGTCCAGGGGGAGTATGGCTACACCTTC. Its protein product is CASSLLVQGEYGYTF.

This clonotype was observed a few times. This chain connects TRBV7-9 to TRBJ2-7, with a weak D call TRBD1 (6 bases). The CDR3 consists of 15 residues. Per the germline V gene, CDR1 is SEHNR and CDR2 is FQNEAQ (reference sequence). Trimming removed 5 bases at V and 1 base at J, with 15 bases between. CDR3 in amino acids: CASSAPGQTSYEQYF. In DNA, the CDR3 is TGTGCCAGCAGCGCCCCGGGACAAACTTCCTACGAGCAGTACTTC.

This clonotype occurred a few times. The chain employs TRBV27 and TRBJ2-7, with D possibly matching TRBD2 (6 bases). Trimming stripped 3 bases from V and 3 bases from J, with 12 bases between. Germline CDR1 and CDR2: MNHEY and SMNVEV (reference sequence). CDR3 length: 14 residues. CDR3 residues: CASSFSAGGYEQYF. The CDR3 coding sequence is TGTGCCAGCAGTTTTAGTGCCGGGGGCTACGAGCAGTACTTC.